This is a list of T cell receptor beta chains from one sample in a study of blood T cell repertoires in COVID-19. The method was immunoSEQ multiplex PCR; TCRdb's version includes in-frame clones alone and lacks a portion of them. The profile shows 270,000 or so clones, approximately 77% of them singletons. Sequenced material: peripheral blood. These receptors originate from a woman younger than 35 with acute or convalescent COVID-19. Each CDR3 is given with its conserved first and last residue. A D gene is named only where the DNA matches it firmly. Clone size appears in some rows only: once, few, many, or a class for an expanded clone.

j_call	v_call	clone_size	d_call	cdr3_aa	cdr3_nt
TRBJ2-2	TRBV6-2/TRBV6-3	once	TRBD2	CASSRTPIAGTSTGELFF	TGTGCCAGCAGCCGCACCCCAATAGCGGGCACAAGCACCGGGGAGCTGTTTTTT
TRBJ1-2	TRBV3-1/TRBV3-2	.	TRBD1	CASSHGDRASYGYTF	TGTGCCAGCAGCCATGGGGACAGGGCCAGCTATGGCTACACCTTC
TRBJ2-1	TRBV5-1	.	TRBD2	CASSFTTSGNWNEQFF	TGCGCCAGCAGCTTCACTACTAGCGGGAATTGGAATGAGCAGTTCTTC
TRBJ1-2	TRBV11-2	.	.	CASRPGHLNYGYTF	TGTGCCAGCAGGCCGGGACACCTCAACTATGGCTACACCTTC
TRBJ2-2	TRBV13	few	.	CASSSDIGTGELFF	TGTGCCAGCAGCTCAGACATTGGGACCGGGGAGCTGTTTTTT
TRBJ2-1	TRBV30	.	.	CACAGQFSNEQFF	TGTGCCTGCGCGGGACAGTTTAGCAATGAGCAGTTCTTC
TRBJ2-1	TRBV11-2	.	TRBD1	CASSLGAIGQAPEQFF	TGTGCCAGCAGCTTAGGAGCTATAGGACAGGCACCTGAGCAGTTCTTC
TRBJ1-1	TRBV29-1	.	.	CSVEDGSNAEAFF	TGCAGCGTTGAAGACGGGAGCAACGCTGAAGCTTTCTTT
TRBJ1-3	TRBV9	.	.	CASSGSSGNTIYF	TGTGCCAGCAGCGGCAGCTCTGGAAACACCATATATTTT
TRBJ2-7	TRBV4-3	.	TRBD2	CASSQLAGGSVQYF	TGCGCCAGCAGCCAATTGGCGGGAGGGTCGGTGCAGTACTTC
TRBJ1-1	TRBV30	.	TRBD1	CAWSVLDRAAFF	TGTGCCTGGAGTGTTTTAGACAGGGCAGCTTTCTTT
TRBJ2-1	TRBV5-1	.	.	CASSFTGSSYNEQFF	TGCGCCAGCAGCTTTACTGGGAGCTCCTACAATGAGCAGTTCTTC
TRBJ2-1	TRBV11-2	.	.	CASSPPIKTSAHEQFF	TGTGCCAGCAGCCCCCCTATTAAGACTAGTGCCCATGAGCAGTTCTTC
TRBJ2-5	TRBV19	.	TRBD2	CASSRLAGSETQYF	TGTGCCAGTAGTAGACTAGCGGGCTCGGAGACCCAGTACTTC
TRBJ2-7	TRBV28	.	TRBD1	CASSSAGTGSYEQYF	TGTGCCAGCAGCTCCGCCGGGACAGGGTCCTACGAGCAGTACTTC
TRBJ1-1	TRBV21-1	few	.	CASSKALNTEAFF	TGTGCCAGCAGCAAAGCCTTGAACACTGAAGCTTTCTTT
TRBJ1-6	TRBV6-2/TRBV6-3	few	.	CASSYSGQVSPLHF	TGTGCCAGCAGTTACTCTGGGCAGGTCTCACCCCTCCACTTT
TRBJ1-2	TRBV4-3	few	TRBD1	CASSQAGTANYGYTF	TGCGCCAGCAGCCAAGCCGGGACAGCTAACTATGGCTACACCTTC